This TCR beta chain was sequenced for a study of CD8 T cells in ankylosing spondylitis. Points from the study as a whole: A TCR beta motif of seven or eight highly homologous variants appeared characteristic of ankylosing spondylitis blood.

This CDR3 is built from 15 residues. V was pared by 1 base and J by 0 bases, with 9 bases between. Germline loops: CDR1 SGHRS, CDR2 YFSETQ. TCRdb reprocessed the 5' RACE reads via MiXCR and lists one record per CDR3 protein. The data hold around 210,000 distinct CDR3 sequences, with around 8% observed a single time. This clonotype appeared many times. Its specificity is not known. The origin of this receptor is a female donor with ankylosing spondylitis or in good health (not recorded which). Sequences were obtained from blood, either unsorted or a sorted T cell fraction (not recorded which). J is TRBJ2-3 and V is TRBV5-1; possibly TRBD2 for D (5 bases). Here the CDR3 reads CASSLRRDSTDTQYF. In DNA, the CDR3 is TGCGCCAGCAGCTTGCGTCGGGATAGCACAGATACGCAGTATTTT. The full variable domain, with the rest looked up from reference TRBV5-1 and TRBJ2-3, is KAGVTQTPRYLIKTRGQQVTLSCSPISGHRSVSWYQQTPGQGLQFLFEYFSETQRNKGNFPGRFSGRQFSNSRSEMNVSTLELGDSALYLCASSLRRDSTDTQYFGPGTRLTVL.